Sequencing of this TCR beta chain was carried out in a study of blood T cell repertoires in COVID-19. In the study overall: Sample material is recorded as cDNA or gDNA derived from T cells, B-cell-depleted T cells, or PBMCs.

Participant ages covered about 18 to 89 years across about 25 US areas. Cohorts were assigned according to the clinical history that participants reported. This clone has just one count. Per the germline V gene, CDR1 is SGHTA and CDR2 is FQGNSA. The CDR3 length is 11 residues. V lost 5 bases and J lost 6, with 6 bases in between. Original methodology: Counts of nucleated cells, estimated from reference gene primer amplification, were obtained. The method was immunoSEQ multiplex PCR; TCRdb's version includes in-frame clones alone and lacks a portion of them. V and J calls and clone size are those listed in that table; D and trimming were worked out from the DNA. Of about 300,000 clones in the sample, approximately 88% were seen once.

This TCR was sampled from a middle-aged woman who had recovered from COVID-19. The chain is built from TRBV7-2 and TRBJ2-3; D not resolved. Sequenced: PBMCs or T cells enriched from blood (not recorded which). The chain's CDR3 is CASSPADTQYF. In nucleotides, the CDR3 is TGTGCCAGCAGCCCCGCGGATACGCAGTATTTT.